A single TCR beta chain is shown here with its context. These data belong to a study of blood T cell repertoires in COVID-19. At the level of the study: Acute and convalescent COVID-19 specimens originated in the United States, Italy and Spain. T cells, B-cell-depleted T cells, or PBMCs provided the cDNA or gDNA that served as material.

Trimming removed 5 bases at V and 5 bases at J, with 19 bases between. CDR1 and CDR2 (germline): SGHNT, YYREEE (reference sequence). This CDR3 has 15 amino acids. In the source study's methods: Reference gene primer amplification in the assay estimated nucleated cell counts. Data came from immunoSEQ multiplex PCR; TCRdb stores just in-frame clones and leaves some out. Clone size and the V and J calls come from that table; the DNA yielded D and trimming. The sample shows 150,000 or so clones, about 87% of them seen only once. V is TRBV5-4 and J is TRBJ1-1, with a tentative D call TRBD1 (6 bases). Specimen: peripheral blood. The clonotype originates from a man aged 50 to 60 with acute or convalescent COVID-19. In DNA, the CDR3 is TGTGCCAGCAGACGACAGGACGGGACGGGTACTGAAGCTTTCTTT. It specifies CASRRQDGTGTEAFF.